Below, one TCR beta chain is given with its context. Its antigen specificity is not known. Within one base of it there is no much larger clone, and no base qualities were kept. CDR1 and CDR2 are read off the germline V gene as SQVTM and ANQGSEA. V sheds 4 bases and J sheds 6 bases, leaving 15 bases between their ends. The CDR3 has 13 amino acids, counting the end cysteine and phenylalanine. The sequence is cut down to CDR3 DNA, 39 bases in frame from base 1. These data are taken from a study of post-analysis software for immune sequencing data (dated by TCRdb to between 2014 and 2017). For the wider study: Relapsing-remitting, secondary progressive and progressive-relapsing multiple sclerosis were recorded as disease courses, and subtype annotation was lacking for some patients. A subset of samples was prepared in parallel using single-end sample barcoding, then pooled and co-amplified after Illumina adapter ligation. The patient repertoires were set against 10 to 11 previously published healthy control repertoires from donors whose ages ranged from roughly 6 to 26 years. The full study reports these points: Significantly higher frequencies in patients than in controls were found for roughly 5 TRBV segments, including TRBV5-6, TRBV5-1 and TRBV20-1. The control group was slightly older than the multiple sclerosis patient group. Direct clustering with F measure revealed strong co-clustering of samples prepared in the same batch, which led to a batch-effect correction. Compared with controls, multiple sclerosis patients had significantly lower normalized Chao1 diversity, a finding suggesting substantial peripheral T-cell clonal expansion.

To demonstrate the VDJtools post-analysis software, TCR beta repertoires were profiled from the peripheral blood of roughly 12 young patients with multiple sclerosis. The patients with multiple sclerosis were children and adolescents between about 6 and 16 years of age. The protocol used for the library was PCR. Sequencing used an Illumina HiSeq 2500. To reduce PCR and sequencing biases, unique molecular identifiers were built into the TCR beta cDNA libraries. Every 1 to 10 million input T cells yielded 500,000 or so cDNA molecules, meaning each molecule approximated one T cell. Patient libraries were prepared and sequenced with the same protocol used for the earlier healthy control dataset. Within a given batch, samples were prepared together, multiplexed and sequenced on the same HiSeq lane. From the authors' description of their analysis: Raw barcoded reads were processed with MIGEC, discarding single-read molecular identifier groups before consensus assembly and CDR3 extraction. Clonotype tables were post-analysed with VDJtools, and diversity was normalized by down-sampling all datasets to the smallest sample size. In repertoire overlap clustering, CDR3 amino acid sequences, but not nucleotide sequences, were matched to correct batch-related cross-sample contamination. TCRdb ran its own pipeline on the public reads, namely fastp trimming at Q25 and MiXCR clone calling, and kept in-frame beta chains. One record per CDR3 amino acid sequence lists the most common genes and DNA. The V and J calls follow TCRdb's processing rather than the paper's. In all, the sample holds hundreds of thousands of distinct CDR3 sequences, and 59% of those were seen once. The ten largest clones capture about 11% of the sample.

The receptor chain draws on TRBV29-1 and TRBJ1-2; TRBD1 is perhaps the D gene, given 6 matching bases. The TCR originated in a girl aged 2-9 years with multiple sclerosis. Sequencing was performed on blood. The DNA is TGCAGCGTTGGATTACGGGGGGCGGATGGCTACACCTTC. The encoded protein is CSVGLRGADGYTF. The full variable domain, completed from the reference TRBV29-1 and TRBJ1-2 proteins outside the CDR3, reads SAVISQKPSRDICQRGTSLTIQCQVDSQVTMMFWYRQQPGQSLTLIATANQGSEATYESGFVIDKFPISRPNLTFSTLTVSNMSPEDSSIYLCSVGLRGADGYTFGSGTRLTVV.